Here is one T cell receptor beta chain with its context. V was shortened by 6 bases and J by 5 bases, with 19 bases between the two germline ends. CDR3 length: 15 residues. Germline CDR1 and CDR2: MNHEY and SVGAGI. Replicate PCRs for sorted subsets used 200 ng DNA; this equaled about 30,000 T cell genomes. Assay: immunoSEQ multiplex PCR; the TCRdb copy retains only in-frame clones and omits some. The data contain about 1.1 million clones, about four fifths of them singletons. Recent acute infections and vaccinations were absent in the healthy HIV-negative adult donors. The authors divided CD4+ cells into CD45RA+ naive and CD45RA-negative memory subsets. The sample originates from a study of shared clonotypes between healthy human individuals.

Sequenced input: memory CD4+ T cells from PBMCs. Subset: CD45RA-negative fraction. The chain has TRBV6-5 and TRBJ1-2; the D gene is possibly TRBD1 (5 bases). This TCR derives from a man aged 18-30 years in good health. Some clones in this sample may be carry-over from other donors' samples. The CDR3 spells CASRPAGRSGYGYTF. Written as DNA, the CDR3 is TGTGCCAGCAGACCAGCGGGGCGATCGGGATATGGCTACACCTTC.